The clone carrying this T cell receptor beta chain was found many times. Using its own MiXCR run on the PCR reads, TCRdb lists one record per CDR3 protein. The sample yields 1,500 to 2,500 distinct CDR3 sequences, 25% to 30% seen once. V gave up 2 bases and J gave up 1 base, with 3 bases separating them. The CDR3 is 14 residues long. In germline, CDR1 is ENHRY, CDR2 SYGVKD. The data are from a study of immune characterization of retroperitoneal liposarcoma. Sequencing used tumor tissue. The gene calls are TRBV10-3 and TRBJ2-6; no clear D gene. This TCR derives from a female donor with retroperitoneal liposarcoma. The CDR3 reads CAISERSGANVLTF. DNA for the CDR3: TGTGCCATCAGTGAGAGGTCTGGGGCCAACGTCCTGACTTTC.